Listed here are 8 T cell receptor beta chains from one sample, sequenced in a study of T cells in Graves' hyperthyroidism and ophthalmopathy. The CDR3 regions of TCR beta were amplified from RNA transcripts. HTBI primers were used for first-round RT-PCR of the TCR CDR3. Using its own MiXCR run on the multiplex PCR reads, TCRdb lists one record per CDR3 protein. The table lists some 300,000 distinct CDR3 sequences, 15% to 20% of them singletons. Sample: blood. Receptor source: a man younger than 45 with Graves' hyperthyroidism.

V gene TRBV9 combines with J gene TRBJ1-1; D perhaps matches TRBD1 (6 bases). This CDR3 has 12 amino acids. Deletions cut 7 bases from V and 7 bases from J, with 14 bases between. From germline, CDR1 is SGDLS and CDR2 YYNGEE. The CDR3 loop reads CASYSPRGEAFF. CDR3 bases: TGTGCCAGCTACTCCCCCAGGGGTGAAGCTTTCTTT.

The chain recombines TRBV10-3 with TRBJ1-1; no clear D gene. CDR1 is ENHRY, CDR2 SYGVKD, per germline. Trimming removed 6 bases at V and 0 bases at J, with 8 bases between. This CDR3 has 13 amino acids. The CDR3 here is CAISDGLNTEAFF. CDR3 in DNA: TGTGCCATCAGCGACGGCTTGAACACTGAAGCTTTCTTT.

This clonotype was counted ten times or more. CDR3 in DNA: TGTGCCAGCAGTTTTCGGCCCGGGGGATACGAGCAGTACTTC. It specifies CASSFRPGGYEQYF. The V call is TRBV27, the J call TRBJ2-7; tentatively, D is TRBD2 (6 bases). The ends were cut back, 3 bases at V and 4 bases at J, with 13 bases in the middle. The CDR3 extends over 14 amino acids. In germline, CDR1 is MNHEY, CDR2 SMNVEV (reference sequence).

Only a few counts were recorded for this clonotype. Just one base apart from a much larger clone, this may be a read error. In nucleotides, the CDR3 is TGTGCCAGCAGCTTAGATGTTTACGGGTTCTACAATGAGCAGTTCTTC. As protein: CASSLDVYGFYNEQFF. This chain links TRBV11-2 with TRBJ2-1; D not certain. Per germline, CDR1 SGHAT and CDR2 FQNNGV. CDR3 size: 16 residues. V shed 0 bases and J shed 3 bases, with 12 bases lying between them.

This clonotype was observed once. The V gene is TRBV9, the J gene TRBJ2-2; D possibly corresponds to TRBD1 (6 bases). Trimming stripped 0 bases from V and 6 bases from J, with 18 bases between. The CDR3 has 17 residues. Germline CDR1 and CDR2: SGDLS and YYNGEE. CDR3 sequence: CASSVAAPWGQAGELFF. The CDR3 region has the DNA TGTGCCAGCAGCGTAGCCGCCCCGTGGGGGCAGGCCGGGGAGCTGTTTTTT.

This clonotype was observed a few times. The gene calls are TRBV20-1 and TRBJ2-7; 7 nucleotides match TRBD2. Losses at the gene ends were 4 bases for V and 1 base for J; bases not matched to a gene: 10. CDR3 size: 15 residues. The germline V gene encodes CDR1 DFQATT and CDR2 SNEGSKA (reference sequence). The CDR3 reads CSAKSGAGASYEQYF. The CDR3 DNA reads as TGCAGTGCTAAATCTGGCGCGGGAGCGTCCTACGAGCAGTACTTC.

This clonotype was seen only a few times. This sequence joins TRBV3-1 and TRBJ1-2; a weak D match, TRBD1 (5 bases). V shed 2 bases and J shed 3 bases, with 19 bases lying between them. The CDR3 has 17 amino acids. Per the germline V gene, CDR1 is LGHDT and CDR2 is YNNKEL (reference sequence). The CDR3: CASSQTLMVGGDYGYTF. CDR3 DNA sequence: TGTGCCAGCAGCCAAACCCTAATGGTTGGAGGGGACTATGGCTACACCTTC.

Details on this clonotype: A much larger clone sits a single nucleotide away, making a read error possible. This sequence joins TRBV9 and TRBJ2-7, with 14 bases fitting TRBD2. This CDR3 comprises 15 residues. Germline CDR1 SGDLS, CDR2 YYNGEE. As DNA, the CDR3 is TGTGCCAGCAGCGGTGGGACTAGCGGGGGATACGAGCGGTACTTC. Its translation is CASSGGTSGGYERYF.